The present entry profiles one T cell receptor beta chain with its context. As yet, its antigen is unknown. V was trimmed by 0 bases and J by 4 bases, leaving 13 bases between them. This CDR3 contains 15 residues. Germline CDR1 and CDR2: SGDLS and YYNGEE. This record comes from a study of blood T cells in healthy people across ages. Points from the study as a whole: Higher naive T cell percentage went strongly together with higher TCR beta diversity. From one million sequenced T cells, diversity estimates were lower bounds.

A J-beta primer mix and a sample-barcoded 5' primer were used in a second PCR of roughly 6 to 11 cycles. TCRdb passed the 5' RACE reads through MiXCR, listing each CDR3 protein once. The table has fewer than 2 million distinct CDR3 sequences, about 39% seen once. The source material was blood. This chain links TRBV9 with TRBJ2-5; D is possibly TRBD2 (6 bases). This clonotype was obtained from a human donor in good health. The CDR3 loop is CASSVGGGKGETQYF. In nucleotides, the CDR3 is TGTGCCAGCAGCGTAGGAGGAGGGAAGGGAGAGACCCAGTACTTC.